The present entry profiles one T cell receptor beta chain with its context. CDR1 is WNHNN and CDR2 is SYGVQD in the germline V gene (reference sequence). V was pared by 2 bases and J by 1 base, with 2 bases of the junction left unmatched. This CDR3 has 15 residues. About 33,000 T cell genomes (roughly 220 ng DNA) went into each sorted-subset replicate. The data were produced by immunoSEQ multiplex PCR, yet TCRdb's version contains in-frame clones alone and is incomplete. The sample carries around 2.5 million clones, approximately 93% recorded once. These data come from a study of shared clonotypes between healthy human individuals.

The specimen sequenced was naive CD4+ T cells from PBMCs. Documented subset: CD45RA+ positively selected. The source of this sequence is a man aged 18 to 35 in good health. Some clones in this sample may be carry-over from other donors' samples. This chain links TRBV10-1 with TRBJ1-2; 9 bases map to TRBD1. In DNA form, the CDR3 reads TGCGCCAGCAGTGAGGGGGACAGGGTTAACTATGGCTACACCTTC. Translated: CASSEGDRVNYGYTF.